The entry below gives a single T cell receptor (beta chain) sequence along with its context. The sample holds a few counts of this clonotype. The antigen this receptor binds is unknown. Base-call qualities are not available, and no considerably larger clone is one nucleotide away. These data come from a study of T cell repertoires in cytomegalovirus infection (dated by TCRdb to between 2019 and 2020). Study-wide context: The peptide stimulations were aimed at well-studied HLA-B-restricted epitopes as well as recently identified HLA-C-restricted CMV epitopes, whose presentation resists viral immunomodulation. Donor HLA type was relevant to the analysis, because carriage of CMV infection together with the matching HLA type was indicated by public TCR beta signatures.

Results the study describes overall, beyond this receptor: In the ex vivo response, HLA-C-restricted CMV-specific TCR beta clonotypes were dominant, and in two of eight donors the single most frequent clonotype came from this HLA-C-restricted group. Cumulative frequency of public TCR beta family members discriminated carriers of CMV infection plus the relevant HLA type in this cohort and an independent roughly 330-donor cohort.

Data came from an Illumina HiSeq 1500. Starting from the raw public reads, TCRdb applied fastp trimming at Q25, assembled clones with MiXCR and retained in-frame beta chains. Entries are consolidated by CDR3 protein sequence, retaining the most common genes and DNA. Across this sample there are 51,000 or so distinct CDR3 sequences, with roughly 21% seen only once. The ten largest account for around 77% of the sample. The treatment or condition tag for this specimen amounts to: in vitro stimulation with specific CMV peptide epitopes to enrich CMV-specific T cells. Taken from cysteine to phenylalanine, the CDR3 has 15 residues. This entry keeps only the CDR3 DNA: 45 bases, framed from base 1. Looking up the germline V gene yields CDR1 SGDLS and CDR2 YYNGEE. For this chain, trimming is 4 bases at the V end and 5 bases at the J end, and the number of junction bases without a gene match is 8.

The chain was built from TRBV9 and TRBJ2-1; 8 middle bases align to TRBD2. The source was CD8+ T cells from cultured PBMCs, collected from culture after CMV antigen stimulation. This TCR derives from a human donor in good health (CMV status not recorded). Some clones in this sample may be carry-over from other donors' samples. The nucleotide sequence is TGTGCCAGCAGCCCCGGGGGGGGCCTTAACAATGAGCAGTTCTTC. Translated, it reads CASSPGGGLNNEQFF.